What follows are 23 T cell receptor beta chains derived from one specimen sequenced in a study of T cells in Graves' hyperthyroidism and ophthalmopathy. The CDR3 regions of TCR beta were amplified from RNA transcripts. The TCR CDR3 was amplified in a first-round RT-PCR using the HTBI primer set. Via MiXCR, TCRdb re-called the multiplex PCR reads, giving one row per CDR3 protein. The sample records hundreds of thousands of distinct CDR3 sequences, about 14% being singletons. The sample consisted of blood. These receptors all come from a woman in her 50s with Graves' ophthalmopathy.

This clonotype was detected many times. The CDR3 sequence: CASSSSGTSYEQYF. DNA of the CDR3: TGTGCCAGCAGCTCCAGCGGGACCTCCTACGAGCAGTACTTC. The rearrangement uses TRBV27 and TRBJ2-7, with TRBD2 matching 7 bases. The CDR3 is 14 residues long. Germline trimming cut 6 bases from V and 0 bases from J; bases unmatched to any gene: 5. The V gene's germline CDR1 is MNHEY and CDR2 SMNVEV (reference sequence).

This clonotype was seen many times. In nucleotides, the CDR3 is TGCAGTGCTAGAACAGTTTTCTTTGCGGCAGATACGCAGTATTTT. Translated: CSARTVFFAADTQYF. The chain employs TRBV20-1 and TRBJ2-3, with D hard to call. This CDR3 is built from 15 residues. Germline CDR1 and CDR2: DFQATT and SNEGSKA (reference sequence). The V and J ends lost 2 bases and 4 bases respectively, with 16 bases between them.

The chain has TRBV4-1 and TRBJ2-1; weak D call: TRBD2 (6 bases). The CDR3 consists of 14 residues. Trimming removed 3 bases from V and 4 bases from J, with 10 bases in between. Germline-derived CDR1 and CDR2 are MGHRA and YSYEKL. The CDR3 DNA reads TGCGCCAGCAGCCACGCAGGGAGGTACAATGAGCAGTTCTTC. Its translation: CASSHAGRYNEQFF.

The genes are TRBV19 and TRBJ1-1; D may be TRBD1 (6 bases). The CDR3 has 15 residues. Trimming stripped 2 bases from V and 2 bases from J, with 12 bases between. The germline V gene encodes CDR1 LNHDA and CDR2 SQIVND (reference sequence). The CDR3 nucleotides are TGTGCCAGTAGTATAACGGGGGGCACTAACACTGAAGCTTTCTTT. Its protein is CASSITGGTNTEAFF.

The V gene is TRBV5-1, the J gene TRBJ2-5; TRBD2 is a possible D gene (6 bases). Trimming removed 4 bases at V and 5 bases at J, with 12 bases between. The germline CDR1 and CDR2 sequences are SGHRS and YFSETQ. The CDR3 sequence is 13 residues long. In DNA form, the CDR3 reads TGCGCCAGCAGCATGACTAGTTTGGAGACCCAGTACTTC. Translating it yields CASSMTSLETQYF.

The table lists this clonotype with a few counts. J is TRBJ2-7 and V is TRBV28; no reliable D call. CDR1 and CDR2 (germline): MDHEN, SYDVKM. The CDR3 totals 15 residues. Trimming left V 4 bases short and J 3 bases short, with 16 bases between. This CDR3 reads CASSSPGGEDYEQYF. CDR3 sequence (DNA): TGTGCCAGCAGTTCCCCGGGCGGAGAAGACTACGAGCAGTACTTC.

This clonotype has just a few counts. This chain joins TRBV7-9 and TRBJ1-5; no definite D call. Trimming stripped 5 bases from V and 3 bases from J, with 8 bases between. Germline CDR1 reads SEHNR; CDR2 reads FQNEAQ (reference sequence). The CDR3 extends over 13 amino acids. The CDR3 spells CASSENINQPQHF. The DNA of the CDR3 is TGTGCCAGCAGCGAAAATATCAATCAGCCCCAGCATTTT.

This clonotype showed up many times. The genes are TRBV27 and TRBJ1-1; D gene unclear. Germline V gene lookup returns CDR1 MNHEY and CDR2 SMNVEV (reference sequence). There are 13 residues in the CDR3. V lost 6 bases to trimming and J lost 6 bases, with 14 bases between them. DNA for the CDR3: TGTGCCAGCAGAACCTCCACACTGCCTGAAGCTTTCTTT. Translation gives CASRTSTLPEAFF.

The chain links TRBV11-1 to TRBJ2-7; D not resolved. This CDR3 is built from 17 residues. CDR1 is SGHAT, CDR2 FQDESV, per germline (reference sequence). The V gene lost 0 bases and the J gene lost 2 bases, with 17 bases spanning the gap. The CDR3 sequence is CASSLAAVGSRAYEQYF. Here the CDR3 DNA reads TGTGCCAGCAGCTTAGCCGCAGTGGGCAGCCGCGCCTACGAGCAGTACTTC.

This clonotype was recorded many times. The chain uses TRBV30 and TRBJ1-1; the D is unclear. Germline assignment: CDR1 GTSNPN and CDR2 SVGIG (reference sequence). V was pared by 0 bases and J by 0 bases, with 5 bases between. The CDR3 runs 13 residues. In DNA, the CDR3 is TGTGCCTGGAGTGTACGAATGAACACTGAAGCTTTCTTT. Amino acid sequence: CAWSVRMNTEAFF.

The CDR3 sequence: CASWGLADSYNEQFF. The CDR3 nucleotides are TGTGCCAGCTGGGGACTAGCGGATTCCTACAATGAGCAGTTCTTC. The V gene is TRBV2, the J gene TRBJ2-1; 11 nucleotides align to TRBD2. Unmatched junction bases numbered 4, after V lost 8 bases and J lost 1 base. There are 15 residues in the CDR3. The germline gives CDR1 SNHLY, CDR2 FYNNEI.

V is TRBV20-1 and J is TRBJ2-2, with D possibly being TRBD2 (6 bases). Deletions cut 3 bases from V and 5 bases from J, with 13 bases between. CDR1 is DFQATT and CDR2 is SNEGSKA in the germline V gene (reference sequence). The CDR3 consists of 14 residues. This chain's CDR3 is CSARDQSGTGELFF. CDR3 nucleotide sequence: TGCAGTGCTAGGGACCAGAGCGGGACCGGGGAGCTGTTTTTT.

This clonotype has at least ten counts. V is TRBV20-1 and J is TRBJ1-1; 8 nucleotides align to TRBD1. Unmatched junction bases numbered 5, after V lost 1 base and J lost 7 bases. Germline CDR1 is DFQATT and CDR2 is SNEGSKA (reference sequence). This CDR3 is 13 amino acids long. The CDR3 DNA sequence: TGCAGTGCTAGAGGGACAGGGTGGGGTGAAGCTTTCTTT. It is translated as CSARGTGWGEAFF.

The chain carries TRBV4-2 and TRBJ1-6; D remains ambiguous. The germline V gene encodes CDR1 LGHNA and CDR2 YNFKEQ. The CDR3 loop spans 17 amino acids. V shed 4 bases and J shed 7 bases, with 20 bases lying between them. CDR3 region: CASSLQAARSGNSPLHF. DNA of the CDR3: TGTGCCAGCAGCCTGCAGGCGGCCCGCTCTGGGAATTCACCCCTCCACTTT.

Many counts were recorded for this clonotype. This chain links TRBV6-5 with TRBJ2-1; D gene unclear. Trimming removed 0 bases from V and 7 bases from J, with 10 bases in between. CDR1 and CDR2 (germline): MNHEY, SVGAGI. CDR3 length: 14 amino acids. The CDR3 loop reads CASSYSPGPNEQFF. Written as DNA, the CDR3 is TGTGCCAGCAGTTACTCGCCCGGGCCGAATGAGCAGTTCTTC.

This clonotype was seen only a few times. The chain combines TRBV4-2 with TRBJ2-1; 8 bases fit TRBD1. Germline loops: CDR1 LGHNA, CDR2 YNFKEQ. CDR3 length: 14 amino acids. J lost 10 bases, V lost 3 bases, and 8 bases had no gene match. The CDR3 sequence: CASSQPGGLDEQFF. The CDR3 nucleotides are TGTGCCAGCAGCCAGCCAGGGGGCTTGGACGAGCAGTTCTTC.

This clonotype was seen repeatedly, ten times or more. The V call is TRBV7-3, the J call TRBJ2-5; D is unclear. CDR1 SGHTA and CDR2 FQGTGA come from the germline V gene. The CDR3 is 13 residues long. V lost 3 bases and J 1 base, leaving 6 bases between the germline ends. CDR3 loop: CASSFGPQETQYF. The CDR3 nucleotides read TGTGCCAGCAGCTTCGGTCCCCAAGAGACCCAGTACTTC.

This clonotype has a count of ten or more. The chain links TRBV18 to TRBJ2-7; D perhaps matches TRBD1 (6 bases). The CDR3 runs to 13 residues. With 3 bases removed from V and 2 bases from J, the gap between germline ends came to 8 bases. CDR1 and CDR2 (germline): KGHSH, LQKENI. The CDR3 region is CASSPDSPYEQYF. As DNA, the CDR3 is TGTGCCAGCTCACCGGACAGTCCCTACGAGCAGTACTTC.

The J gene is TRBJ2-2, the V gene TRBV29-1; D tentatively fits TRBD1 or TRBD2 (5 bases each). Looked up from germline, CDR1 is SQVTM and CDR2 is ANQGSEA. The CDR3 is made up of 14 amino acids. Between the trimmed V and J ends, which lost 6 bases and 2 bases, there was a span of 13 bases. The CDR3 region is CSVGRDANTGELFF. The CDR3 coding sequence is TGCAGCGTGGGCCGGGACGCCAACACCGGGGAGCTGTTTTTT.

V usage is TRBV9 and J usage is TRBJ1-3; the D is unclear. Germline values: CDR1 SGDLS, CDR2 YYNGEE. The V and J ends lost 4 bases and 0 bases respectively, with 23 bases between them. The CDR3 is 19 residues long. The CDR3 nucleotides read TGTGCCAGCAGCTCCCCGGGAGGACGTCCTAAATTCTCTGGAAACACCATATATTTT. Translating gives CASSSPGGRPKFSGNTIYF.

This clonotype was counted at least ten times. The gene calls are TRBV20-1 and TRBJ2-3; D not resolved. The V end was cut by 0 bases, the J end by 4 bases, with 20 bases between. This CDR3 is built from 17 residues. The germline V gene has CDR1 DFQATT and CDR2 SNEGSKA (reference sequence). DNA for the CDR3: TGCAGTGCTAGAGATAGGCCGAAGGGTCATACTCCAGATACGCAGTATTTT. It yields the protein CSARDRPKGHTPDTQYF.

V usage is TRBV4-3 and J usage is TRBJ2-3; 9 positions match TRBD2. The CDR3 runs 18 residues. The germline V gene has CDR1 LGHNA and CDR2 YSLEER. V shed 0 bases and J 6 bases; nucleotides not matched to a gene: 13. CDR3 sequence: CASSQDRAPLAGWDTQYF. As DNA, the CDR3 is TGCGCCAGCAGCCAAGACAGAGCCCCTCTAGCGGGATGGGATACGCAGTATTTT.

This clonotype was counted many times. The gene calls are TRBV18 and TRBJ1-5; tentative D call: TRBD1 (6 bases). Germline values: CDR1 KGHSH, CDR2 LQKENI. V was trimmed by 2 bases and J by 3 bases, leaving 14 bases between them. This CDR3 has 16 residues. This chain's CDR3 is CASSPKHGGDNQPQHF. The CDR3 DNA reads TGTGCCAGCTCACCAAAGCACGGGGGCGACAATCAGCCCCAGCATTTT.